This TCR beta chain originates from a study of cytomegalovirus exposure and HLA in healthy donors (dated by TCRdb to 2016 to 2017). With regard to the full study: An earlier analysis of some 600 of the donors reported 276 Gb of sequence data and around 110 million unique TCR beta sequences obtained from about 200 million T cells. In an earlier analysis of 587 of the donors, high-throughput TCR beta sequencing was used to judge whether each TCR beta V gene segment behaved as functional or pseudogenic. Besides the first cohort of roughly 700 subjects, a separate validation cohort made up of some 110 different subjects was used. The study aimed to test whether cataloging public T cell receptors could reveal signatures of past pathogen exposure. Roughly 5 DR-DQ haplotypes were handled as single units for association and clustering, since linkage in the cohort was strong. To study patterns of TCR occurrence, a later analysis re-analyzed previously published TCR beta repertoires from 500 to 850 donors and added high-resolution HLA genotyping. HLA typing covered class I and class II loci at four-digit resolution. Typing coverage varied by locus: about 620-630 donors for A, B, C, DRB1 and DQB1; roughly 510 for DQA1; more than 600 for DPA1; roughly 470 for DPB1. The study profiled the T cell repertoires of under 850 subjects by immunosequencing and related them to cytomegalovirus serostatus. Genome-wide SNP genotypes for about 55% of the roughly 670 donors were used in a later genetic analysis, which treated that subset as a discovery cohort. In the later analysis, no new phenotypic data were used to find candidate immune exposures; instead, reliance was placed on TCR beta sequences and their occurrence across donors. An early release that covered several hundred HLA-typed donors contained approximately 300 gigabases of sequencing data and 75 million to 100 million unique TCR sequences. Donor age, sex, ethnicity and CMV serostatus were compiled together with the repertoire data. Of the approximately 400 genotyped donors, 75% to 85% were placed in the genetic ancestry cluster associated with self-reported Caucasian donors. Among roughly 400 genotyped donors of the cohort, an average of roughly 230,000 unique TCR beta nucleotide sequences was sequenced per donor, of which about 19% were non-productive. All discovery cohort repertoires had been generated using a single sequencing platform. To predict cytomegalovirus infection status, the study combined high-throughput TCR immunosequencing, statistical association of individual TCRs with disease status, and machine learning. The study at large found these results: In a later analysis, several top co-occurrence clusters were reported to appear linked to parvovirus B19, influenza, CMV and Epstein-Barr virus. When HLA alleles, especially DR and DQ, strongly co-occurred, attributing TCR associations to individual alleles was difficult. Correlated functional status among segregating V segments might be attributable to linkage disequilibrium, but an unknown experimental factor could not be ruled out. In vitro tests confirmed that three of the cytomegalovirus-associated TCR beta chains recognize cytomegalovirus antigens. According to a later genetic analysis, donors in an Asian-associated ancestry cluster had fewer N-insertions in productive TCRs than the approximately 710-donor mean. The classifier was reported to diagnose cytomegalovirus status with high specificity and sensitivity in both the original and validation cohorts. The authors suggested that the approach could potentially be extended to other disease states and immunological phenotypes. In an earlier analysis of about 600 of the donors, most TCR beta V segments appeared in productive rearrangements about 87% or about 30% of the time, broadly matching IMGT annotations. A further reported finding was that TCR beta sequences accurately predicted the HLA-A and HLA-B alleles for most subjects in the first cohort. A cluster of highly shared sequence variants was judged likely to be a technical artifact of the sequencing pipeline. Because some donors lacked HLA typing at each locus, the association tests relied only on the typed subset. The presence/absence analyses assumed that sequencing depth was roughly uniform across donors, and that assumption may not be true. Some IMGT-functional V segments, including TRBV6-2 and TRBV6-3, could not be told apart with the 87-base-pair reads, so those segments were excluded. Specific HLA alleles were associated with 16,951 TCR beta sequences at a false discovery rate of 0.05 in a later analysis. Across donors, most TCR sequences were observed very rarely, whereas some public TCRs were present in many individuals. In a later analysis, HLA-associated TCR beta chains were found to be more clonally expanded and to have lower generation probabilities than equally common non-associated chains. In the study, 150 to 200 TCR beta chains were listed as associated with cytomegalovirus. V-gene and J-gene trimming of TCR beta chains was associated with a missense DCLRE1C variant in a later genetic analysis, and the association was replicated in an independent cohort. A later analysis found that TCR association rates varied across HLA loci, with DRB1 alleles showing the most associated TCRs and HLA-C alleles the fewest. The earlier analysis of 450 to 700 of the donors excluded approximately 17 rarely observed V segments, including chromosome 9 orphons, because counts were too low. Immune exposure information for the cohort was limited to CMV serostatus. Only TCR beta chains were sequenced in this cohort, and the absence of alpha or paired-chain data limited detectable features. Most CMV-associated TCR beta chains appeared to be HLA-restricted in a later analysis, and the HLA associations seemed to be driven largely by CMV exposure.

A remark on this clone: The antigen it recognizes is unknown. No qualities accompany the bases; no much larger clone lies one base away.

The library was produced with the immunoSEQ multiplex PCR assay. A mixture of 60 forward primers for TCR Vbeta segments and 13 reverse primers for TCR Jbeta segments was used in the multiplex PCR. The CDR3 region of rearranged TCR beta genes was amplified from genomic DNA by a multiplex PCR assay. On the Illumina HiSeq System, the amplified TCR beta libraries were sequenced as 87-base-pair reads. Per the source publication's procedure: In a later analysis, some 80 million unique TCR beta chains were counted across the 500 to 700 repertoires, and around 10 million of these chains were shared by at least two donors. A nearest-neighbor algorithm error-corrected the raw reads and collapsed the reads into unique sequences, merging closely related sequences to remove PCR and sequencing errors. Alignment of CDR3 sequences to IMGT reference sequences was used to assign V, D and J gene segments. For a sequence to be retained, a match of at least six nucleotides to both a V gene segment and a J gene segment was required. A rearrangement was called productive if the CDR3 had no stop codons and remained in frame with V and J, and every other rearrangement was called non-productive. CDR3 was defined according to IMGT convention as the region running from the second conserved V-encoded cysteine to the conserved J-encoded phenylalanine. In an earlier analysis of some 550 of the donors, sequences lacking an unambiguous match to a single V gene segment were excluded. In an earlier analysis of a few hundred of the donors, a V segment was called functional when productive rearrangements were above 56.7%, and segregating when the standard deviation between donors exceeded 5%. A statistical classification framework was built to diagnose cytomegalovirus status from the catalog of TCR beta chain sequences. A later analysis assigned V and J genes by comparing TCR nucleotide sequences with IMGT/GENE-DB human TR gene sequences. Using the TCRdist pipeline, a later analysis assigned CDR3 sequences along with most-parsimonious VDJ recombination scenarios. In a later analysis, each TCR beta chain was defined by its CDR3 amino acid sequence together with its V-gene family, and reads lacking a unique V-gene family were excluded. In a later analysis, nearly 600 highly shared, low-generation-probability nucleotide sequences were removed to address suspected cross-contamination and a sequencing artifact. In a later analysis, a clonal expansion index for each public chain was calculated from normalized within-repertoire ranks of inferred template counts. Generation probabilities in a later analysis came from a VDJ recombination model fitted to out-of-frame rearrangements, and those results were checked against IGoR. A later analysis scored TCR-TCR, TCR-HLA and TCR-CMV co-occurrence with hypergeometric tests, applying a repertoire-size bias correction to TCR pairs. A later analysis estimated false discovery rates by permuting HLA or CMV assignments 20 times. In a later analysis, co-occurring TCRs were grouped using DBSCAN, and TCRdist sequence similarity was added for clustering within HLA-allele-positive subsets. For co-occurrence clustering, repertoires with fewer than 30,000 or more than 120,000 public chains were excluded, along with five repertoires with anomalous nucleotide sharing. Drawn from immuneACCESS, this table holds only the in-frame rearrangements with V and J called that TCRdb kept. Clones are partly lost; checked studies trace under half to an unresolved V gene and leave the rest unexplained. That table is the source of V, J and clone size, and D and trimming were worked out from the DNA. Counted in this sample were about 190,000 clones; roughly nine tenths of them appeared once. The ten largest clonotypes hold around 0.99% of the sample.

V lost 3 bases and J lost 0 bases; the stretch between them is 12 bases long. The germline V gene provides CDR1 KGHSH and CDR2 LQKENI. The CDR3 spans 15 residues, from the cysteine through the phenylalanine. CDR3 DNA is the only sequence kept; it has 45 bases, read in frame from the first base. The cohort was made up of 500 to 800 healthy bone marrow donors. At the time of sampling, every cohort member was nominally healthy, though immune exposures that went unrecorded were likely present. The donor was CMV seronegative and was included in the group of a few hundred seronegative cohort members. A peripheral blood sample was provided by each donor, and peripheral blood mononuclear cells were used for TCR beta sequencing. Genomic DNA was extracted from the blood cell samples with the Qiagen DNeasy Blood Extraction Kit.

Sequencing input: PBMCs. The chain is encoded by TRBV18 joined to TRBJ2-7; tentative D gene TRBD1, with 6 bases matching. The TCR originated in a boy aged 2-15 years in good health and CMV-seronegative. The nucleotides are TGTGCCAGCTCACCGGTAAGCAGGGGCTCCTACGAGCAGTACTTC. Its protein product is CASSPVSRGSYEQYF. The CDR3, completed at both ends by the reference TRBV18 and TRBJ2-7 genes, gives the full variable domain NAGVMQNPRHLVRRRGQEARLRCSPMKGHSHVYWYRQLPEEGLKFMVYLQKENIIDESGMPKERFSAEFPKEGPSILRIQQVVRGDSAAYFCASSPVSRGSYEQYFGPGTRLTVT.